The 5 T cell receptor beta chains below come from one sample, sequenced in a study of cytomegalovirus exposure and HLA in healthy donors. In the PCR, 60 Vbeta and 13 Jbeta primers were used. TCRdb's copy holds only in-frame clones and misses some; the assay was immunoSEQ multiplex PCR. The sample holds 100,000 to 150,000 clones, roughly four fifths seen once. Sequencing was performed on PBMCs. The receptor set was obtained from a male donor in good health and CMV-seronegative.

This clone was seen only a few times. This chain connects TRBV7-9 to TRBJ2-6, with 11 nucleotides matching TRBD2. This CDR3 spans 16 amino acids. In germline, CDR1 is SEHNR, CDR2 FQNEAQ (reference sequence). Germline trimming cut 2 bases from V and 6 bases from J; bases unmatched to any gene: 3. This CDR3 reads CASSLQTSGMANVLTF. The CDR3, as DNA: TGTGCCAGCAGCTTACAGACTAGCGGGATGGCCAACGTCCTGACTTTC.

The rearrangement uses TRBV27 and TRBJ1-2; D perhaps matches TRBD1 (5 bases). CDR1 and CDR2 from the germline V gene are MNHEY and SMNVEV (reference sequence). This CDR3 has 17 amino acids. Trimming took 2 bases from V and 7 from J, leaving 23 bases between them. The CDR3 here is CASSLPSWRFREGGYTF. The DNA for the CDR3 is TGTGCCAGCAGTTTACCAAGCTGGAGATTCAGGGAGGGTGGCTACACCTTC.

This sequence joins TRBV11-2 and TRBJ2-3; D not certain. This CDR3 region has 14 residues. Germline CDR1 SGHAT, CDR2 FQNNGV. Deletions cut 2 bases from V and 1 base from J, with 7 bases between. As DNA, the CDR3 is TGTGCCAGCAGCTTATTTAGAGGCACAGATACGCAGTATTTT. Protein sequence: CASSLFRGTDTQYF.

This clone was found a few times. This chain uses TRBV13 with TRBJ2-3, with 8 bases matching TRBD1. The germline V gene has CDR1 PRHDT and CDR2 FYEKMQ (reference sequence). V shed 7 bases, J shed 10 bases, and the junction held 10 bases outside the gene matches. The CDR3 loop spans 13 amino acids. CDR3 DNA sequence: TGTGCCAGCAAACGGGACAGGTATCGGGCGCAGTATTTT. This gives the protein CASKRDRYRAQYF.

The chain couples TRBV4-3 to TRBJ1-2; TRBD1 aligns across 8 bases. Germline-derived CDR1 and CDR2 are LGHNA and YSLEER. The CDR3 totals 15 residues. V lost 1 base and J lost 2; bases outside the gene matches: 3. CDR3 in amino acids: CASSQGDRTNYGYTF. In DNA, the CDR3 is TGCGCCAGCAGCCAAGGGGACAGGACGAACTATGGCTACACCTTC.